These 13 T cell receptor beta chains were sequenced from one sample in a study of T cells of healthy individuals. MiXCR, applied by TCRdb to the 5' RACE reads, yields one record per CDR3 protein. The sample includes about 57,000 distinct CDR3 sequences, around 15% of them seen just once. The source of these receptors is a human donor in good health.

This clonotype was seen repeatedly, ten times or more. The V and J genes are TRBV20-1 and TRBJ2-3; no reliable D call. The V end lost 3 bases, the J end lost 2 bases, and 18 bases lay between the germline ends. Germline CDR1 is DFQATT and CDR2 is SNEGSKA (reference sequence). CDR3 length: 16 residues. The CDR3: CSASGLIPGHTDTQYF. The CDR3 DNA is TGCAGTGCTAGTGGGCTAATCCCCGGGCACACAGATACGCAGTATTTT.

Many counts were recorded for this clonotype. The chain recombines TRBV28 with TRBJ2-1; 8 bases match TRBD2. The CDR3 is 18 residues long. Germline V lookup: CDR1 MDHEN, CDR2 SYDVKM. The V segment lost 5 bases and the J segment 1 base; nucleotides outside the gene matches: 13. CDR3 bases: TGTGCCAGCAGTCCGTTCGGGATGAGCGGGGGTTCCTACAATGAGCAGTTCTTC. Amino acid sequence: CASSPFGMSGGSYNEQFF.

In this sample, this clonotype turned up many times. The CDR3: CASSLYPGEGTEAFF. CDR3 in DNA: TGCGCCAGCAGCTTGTACCCAGGGGAGGGCACTGAAGCTTTCTTT. V gene TRBV5-1 combines with J gene TRBJ1-1, with a possible D match to TRBD1 (6 bases). This CDR3 has 15 residues. V gave up 1 base and J gave up 4 bases, with 14 bases separating them. Germline CDR1 SGHRS, CDR2 YFSETQ.

This clonotype was counted a few times. The rearrangement uses TRBV19 and TRBJ1-5, with D hard to call. V gave up 1 base and J gave up 8 bases, with 9 bases separating them. The germline CDR1 and CDR2 sequences are LNHDA and SQIVND (reference sequence). CDR3 length: 13 residues. The CDR3 DNA reads TGTGCCAGTAGTATAGCTCGCGTAGAGCCCCAGCATTTT. It codes for CASSIARVEPQHF.

This clonotype was detected many times. This chain connects TRBV30 to TRBJ1-1; D ambiguous. V was trimmed by 2 bases and J by 5 bases, leaving 9 bases between them. CDR3 length equals 12 residues. Germline assignment: CDR1 GTSNPN and CDR2 SVGIG (reference sequence). DNA for the CDR3: TGTGCCTGGAGTCTCAGGATGACTGAAGCTTTCTTT. Translating it yields CAWSLRMTEAFF.

The chain has TRBV9 and TRBJ1-1; the match to TRBD1 covers 8 bases. The CDR3 is made up of 13 amino acids. V gave up 0 bases and J gave up 7 bases; unmatched junction bases: 2. Germline CDR1 SGDLS, CDR2 YYNGEE. The CDR3 is CASSVGTGLEAFF. Here the CDR3 DNA reads TGTGCCAGCAGCGTAGGGACAGGGCTTGAAGCTTTCTTT. The full variable domain, completed using reference TRBV9 and TRBJ1-1, is DSGVTQTPKHLITATGQRVTLRCSPRSGDLSVYWYQQSLDQGLQFLIQYYNGEERAKGNILERFSAQQFPDLHSELNLSSLELGDSALYFCASSVGTGLEAFFGQGTRLTVV.

The rearrangement uses TRBV28 and TRBJ2-7, with D possibly being TRBD1 (5 bases). CDR3 size: 13 residues. Trimming removed 5 bases from V and 12 bases from J, with 20 bases in between. Germline CDR1 is MDHEN and CDR2 is SYDVKM. The CDR3 reads CASSPLVQGGLYF. CDR3 coding DNA: TGTGCCAGCAGTCCTCTCGTTCAGGGTGGTCTGTACTTC. Drawing the rest from reference TRBV28 and TRBJ2-7, the complete variable domain is DVKVTQSSRYLVKRTGEKVFLECVQDMDHENMFWYRQDPGLGLRLIYFSYDVKMKEKGDIPEGYSVSREKKERFSLILESASTNQTSMYLCASSPLVQGGLYFGPGTRLTVT.

This clonotype was detected only a few times. The chain carries TRBV5-1 and TRBJ2-2; 8 nucleotides align to TRBD2. The CDR3 extends over 17 amino acids. With V trimmed by 6 bases and J by 7 bases, 17 bases remained unmatched. Germline-derived CDR1 and CDR2 are SGHRS and YFSETQ. DNA for the CDR3: TGCGCCAGCAAGCCAAGCGGGGGCACGCGATGGGACGGGGAGCTGTTTTTT. Amino acids: CASKPSGGTRWDGELFF. Complete variable domain (other parts from reference TRBV5-1 and TRBJ2-2): KAGVTQTPRYLIKTRGQQVTLSCSPISGHRSVSWYQQTPGQGLQFLFEYFSETQRNKGNFPGRFSGRQFSNSRSEMNVSTLELGDSALYLCASKPSGGTRWDGELFFGEGSRLTVL.

This clonotype was detected a few times. This chain joins TRBV6-5 and TRBJ2-3; D is ambiguous. The CDR3 totals 14 residues. V lost 0 bases and J 4 bases, leaving 8 bases between the germline ends. Germline-derived CDR1 and CDR2 are MNHEY and SVGAGI. CDR3 protein: CASSYSYWADTQYF. CDR3 DNA sequence: TGTGCCAGCAGTTACTCCTACTGGGCAGATACGCAGTATTTT.

This clonotype has ten or more counts. The genes are TRBV29-1 and TRBJ2-3; TRBD1 might be the D (6 bases). Germline loops: CDR1 SQVTM, CDR2 ANQGSEA. The CDR3 is 13 residues long. V lost 6 bases and J lost 1, with 11 bases in between. The CDR3 loop is CSVIEGGTDTQYF. The CDR3 region has the DNA TGCAGCGTGATTGAGGGGGGCACAGATACGCAGTATTTT.

In this sample, this clonotype turned up a few times. J is TRBJ2-5 and V is TRBV7-9; D unresolved. V lost 5 bases and J 2 bases, leaving 9 bases between the germline ends. The germline V gene has CDR1 SEHNR and CDR2 FQNEAQ (reference sequence). The CDR3 covers 13 residues. The CDR3 DNA sequence: TGTGCCAGCAGCCGCCTCGTTCAAGAGACCCAGTACTTC. It translates to CASSRLVQETQYF.

This chain links TRBV28 with TRBJ2-5; D perhaps matches TRBD2 (6 bases). Germline V gene sequence: CDR1 MDHEN, CDR2 SYDVKM. V shed 3 bases and J shed 1 base, with 12 bases lying between them. The CDR3 has 15 residues. In nucleotides, the CDR3 is TGTGCCAGCAGTTTGCGGGGCGCCGGCCAAGAGACCCAGTACTTC. This sequence encodes CASSLRGAGQETQYF.

This clonotype was seen ten or more times. V usage is TRBV9 and J usage is TRBJ2-7; TRBD2 is a possible D gene (5 bases). CDR1 is SGDLS and CDR2 is YYNGEE in the germline V gene. This CDR3 is built from 14 residues. Deletions cut 1 base from V and 0 bases from J, with 8 bases between. CDR3 region: CASSVTRSSYEQYF. The CDR3 bases are TGTGCCAGCAGCGTAACTAGGAGCTCCTACGAGCAGTACTTC.